This entry is about one TCR beta chain. The antigen is not known. The data derive from a study of tumor and adjacent non-tumor tissue in lung cancer. Study-wide results and caveats: Tumor repertoires had a smaller top 100 clone share than normal lung.

TCRbeta libraries were built with three rounds of nested PCR, modified from ARM-PCR. TCRdb analysed the multiplex PCR reads with MiXCR anew, one entry per CDR3 protein. Of 70,000 to 80,000 distinct CDR3 sequences detected, around 70% appear once; the ten largest clones hold around 9.5%. This sample's RNA came from whole unsorted tissue. This CDR3 is 14 amino acids long. From germline, CDR1 is MNHEY and CDR2 SVGAGI. J is TRBJ1-6 and V is TRBV6-5, with D possibly being TRBD1 (5 bases). This receptor was obtained from a woman in her thirties or forties with non-small cell lung cancer. Material for sequencing was lung tumor tissue. The DNA for the CDR3 is TGTGTCAACAGTTACTCAGGGTATAATTCACCCCTCCACTTT. It codes for CVNSYSGYNSPLHF.